A single sample gave rise to the 6 T cell receptor beta chains below, sequenced in a study of cytomegalovirus exposure and HLA in healthy donors (TCRdb year 2017). Library preparation used the immunoSEQ multiplex PCR assay. The multiplex PCR relied on a mix of 60 forward primers for TCR Vbeta segments and 13 reverse primers for TCR Jbeta segments. TCRdb took over this immuneACCESS table, retaining in-frame rearrangements with V and J assigned. Such tables are incomplete; in checked studies, under half of the missing clones stem from an unresolved V gene, and the remainder is unexplained. This sample has around 150,000 clones in its table, and around 60% of those were observed once. The biggest ten clones account for around 7.1% of the sample. Sequenced: PBMCs. These receptors were taken from a woman aged 60-70 years in good health and CMV-seropositive.

V gene TRBV5-1 combines with J gene TRBJ2-7; 9 bases line up with TRBD1. The CDR3 spans 14 residues. Per germline, CDR1 SGHRS and CDR2 YFSETQ. With 5 bases clipped from V and 5 bases from J, the junction kept 8 bases outside the gene matches. For the CDR3, the DNA is TGCGCCAGCAGGTCGACAGGGGGTCCAAACGAGCAGTACTTC. This translates into CASRSTGGPNEQYF.

This rearrangement joins TRBV19 to TRBJ2-1; 12 bases line up with TRBD2. Germline values: CDR1 LNHDA, CDR2 SQIVND (reference sequence). The CDR3 consists of 15 residues. V shed 5 bases and J 9 bases; nucleotides not matched to a gene: 8. The chain's CDR3 is CASSLSSGRAGEQFF. In nucleotides, the CDR3 is TGTGCCAGTAGTCTTTCTAGCGGGAGGGCCGGTGAGCAGTTCTTC. Filled out from reference TRBV19 and TRBJ2-1, the complete variable domain reads DGGITQSPKYLFRKEGQNVTLSCEQNLNHDAMYWYRQDPGQGLRLIYYSQIVNDFQKGDIAEGYSVSREKKESFPLTVTSAQKNPTAFYLCASSLSSGRAGEQFFGPGTRLTVL.

A few counts support this clone. This chain uses TRBV7-2 with TRBJ2-7; 14 positions match TRBD2. Losses at the gene ends were 5 bases for V and 5 bases for J; bases not matched to a gene: 8. The CDR3 contains 16 residues. CDR1 SGHTA and CDR2 FQGNSA come from the germline V gene. CDR3 nucleotides: TGTGCCAGCAGCAGGGGACTAGCGGGAGAAAGGGACGAGCAGTACTTC. The encoded protein is CASSRGLAGERDEQYF.

The V gene is TRBV14, the J gene TRBJ1-1, with D hard to call. V dropped 4 bases and J dropped 2 bases, with 11 bases sitting between them. CDR1 is SGHDN and CDR2 is FVKESK in the germline V gene. The CDR3 contains 14 residues. The CDR3 protein is CASSPFFLNTEAFF. CDR3 nucleotide sequence: TGTGCCAGCAGCCCTTTTTTCCTAAACACTGAAGCTTTCTTT.

The chain carries TRBV10-3 and TRBJ2-1; 8 nucleotides align to TRBD2. Germline V gives CDR1 ENHRY, CDR2 SYGVKD. This CDR3 region has 15 residues. V dropped 10 bases and J dropped 6; count of bases not matched to a gene: 14. The CDR3 DNA reads as TGTGCCACATCCAAACTGGCGGGAGGTCTCAATGAGCAGTTCTTC. It is translated as CATSKLAGGLNEQFF.

The chain uses TRBV12-2 and TRBJ2-7; TRBD2 was called by the table and not checked on the DNA. TRBV12-2 has pseudogene status. This CDR3 has 16 residues. The CDR3 sequence is CASRRHGAGGLYEQYF. In DNA, the CDR3 is TGTGCAAGTCGCCGTCACGGGGCAGGAGGGCTCTACGAGCAGTACTTC.